This TCR beta chain was found in a study of shared clonotypes between healthy human individuals. About the research overall: For every donor, three CD4 naive, three CD4 memory, two CD8 naive and one CD8 memory plates were used. Findings of the study overall: Rarefaction indicated that sorted-subset sequencing remained incomplete although depth was large. Naive CD4 clonotype sharing across several donors was about 5%.

Clones were sequenced by immunoSEQ multiplex PCR, and TCRdb holds only the in-frame ones, with some missing. Of 800,000 to 1,200,000 clones in the sample, around 78% were seen once. On this clone: Its antigen is unknown.

CD45RA-negative memory and CD45RA+ naive subsets were split from the CD4+ cells. CDR1 and CDR2 (germline): MDHEN, SYDVKM. Trimming left V 4 bases short and J 0 bases short, with 10 bases between. CDR3 length equals 15 residues. The receptor was isolated from a man aged 18 to 30 in good health. Some clones in this sample may be carry-over from other donors' samples. Sequencing was performed on memory CD4+ T cells from PBMCs. The sample's subset: CD45RA-negative fraction. The V gene is TRBV28, the J gene TRBJ2-1; possible D gene TRBD1, 5 bases. This CDR3 is CASSSRGFSYNEQFF. CDR3 nucleotides: TGTGCCAGCAGTTCTAGGGGATTCTCCTACAATGAGCAGTTCTTC.